This T cell receptor (beta chain) came from a study of Graves' ophthalmopathy and Graves' hyperthyroidism. Study context: Pretreatment peripheral blood was obtained at initial diagnosis.

This clonotype was recorded only once. As the template, RNA transcripts were used to amplify TCR beta CDR3 regions. First-round RT-PCR relied on HTBI primers, and a second-round multiplex PCR came next. TCRdb re-called the multiplex PCR reads with MiXCR, one entry per CDR3 protein. Of about 660,000 distinct CDR3 sequences in the sample, about two fifths were seen once. The germline gives CDR1 SGHAT, CDR2 FQNNGV. This CDR3 contains 19 residues. V shed 2 bases and J 7 bases; nucleotides not matched to a gene: 18. The TCR was taken from an adult man with Graves' ophthalmopathy. Material: peripheral blood. This chain links TRBV11-2 with TRBJ2-2; the match to TRBD2 covers 8 bases. CDR3 amino acids: CASSLSSWREVKKGGELFF. The CDR3 DNA reads as TGTGCCAGCAGCTTATCAAGCTGGCGGGAGGTGAAGAAAGGCGGGGAGCTGTTTTTT.